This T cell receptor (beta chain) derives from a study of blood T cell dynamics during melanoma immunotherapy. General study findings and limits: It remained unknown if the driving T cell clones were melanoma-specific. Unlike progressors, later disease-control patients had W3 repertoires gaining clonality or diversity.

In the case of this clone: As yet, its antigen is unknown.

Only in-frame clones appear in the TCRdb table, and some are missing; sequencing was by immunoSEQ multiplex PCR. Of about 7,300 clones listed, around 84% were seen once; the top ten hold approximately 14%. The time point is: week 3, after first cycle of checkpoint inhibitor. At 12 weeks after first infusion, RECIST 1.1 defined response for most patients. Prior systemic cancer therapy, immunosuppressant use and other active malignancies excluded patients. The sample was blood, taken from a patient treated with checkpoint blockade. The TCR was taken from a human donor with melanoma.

The CDR3 loop reads CASSDLKRGSSGTDTQYF. The CDR3 nucleotides are TGTGCCAGCAGTGATCTCAAGCGGGGGAGCTCGGGAACAGATACGCAGTATTTT. This sequence joins TRBV25-1 and TRBJ2-3; 8 bases are a match to TRBD2. After removal of 3 bases from V and 3 bases from J, the junction contained 14 bases not matched to a gene. Germline assignment: CDR1 MGHDK and CDR2 SYGVNS. This CDR3 has 18 residues.